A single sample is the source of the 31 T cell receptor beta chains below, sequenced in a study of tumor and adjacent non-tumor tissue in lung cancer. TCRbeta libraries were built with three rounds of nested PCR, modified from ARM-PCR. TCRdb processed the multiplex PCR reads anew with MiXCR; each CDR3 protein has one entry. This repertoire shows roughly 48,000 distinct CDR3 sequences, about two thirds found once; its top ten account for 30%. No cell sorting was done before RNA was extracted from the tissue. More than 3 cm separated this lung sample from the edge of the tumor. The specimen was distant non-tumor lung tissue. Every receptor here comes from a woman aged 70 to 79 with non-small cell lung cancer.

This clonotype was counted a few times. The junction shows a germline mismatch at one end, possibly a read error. DNA of the CDR3: TGTGCCAGCAGTACCGACGGGCCTCGCAATGAGCAGCTCTTC. Encoded protein: CASSTDGPRNEQLF. This chain joins TRBV14 and TRBJ2-1; no definite D call. Germline values: CDR1 SGHDN, CDR2 FVKESK. This CDR3 region has 14 residues.

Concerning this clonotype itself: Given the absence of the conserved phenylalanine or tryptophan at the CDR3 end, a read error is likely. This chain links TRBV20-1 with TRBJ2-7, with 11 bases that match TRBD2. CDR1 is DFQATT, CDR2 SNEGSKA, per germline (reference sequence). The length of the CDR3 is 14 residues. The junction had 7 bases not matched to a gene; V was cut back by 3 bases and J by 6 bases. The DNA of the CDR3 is TGCAGTGCTAGTAGCGGGAGGGCCGGGTGCGAGCAGTACATC. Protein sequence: CSASSGRAGCEQYI.

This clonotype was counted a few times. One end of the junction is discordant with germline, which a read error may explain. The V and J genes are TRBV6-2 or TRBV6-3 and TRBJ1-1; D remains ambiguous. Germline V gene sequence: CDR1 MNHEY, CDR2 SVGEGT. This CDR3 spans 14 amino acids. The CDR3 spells CARSYRLGSLGVFF. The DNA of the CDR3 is TGTGCCAGGAGTTACCGACTTGGGTCTCTTGGAGTTTTCTTT.

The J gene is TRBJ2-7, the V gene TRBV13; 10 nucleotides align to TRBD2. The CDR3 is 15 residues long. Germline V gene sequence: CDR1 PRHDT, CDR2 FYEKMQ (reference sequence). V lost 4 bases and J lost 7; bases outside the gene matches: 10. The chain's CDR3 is CASSWRSSGRLEQYF. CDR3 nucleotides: TGTGCCAGCAGCTGGCGTAGTAGCGGGAGGCTTGAGCAGTACTTC.

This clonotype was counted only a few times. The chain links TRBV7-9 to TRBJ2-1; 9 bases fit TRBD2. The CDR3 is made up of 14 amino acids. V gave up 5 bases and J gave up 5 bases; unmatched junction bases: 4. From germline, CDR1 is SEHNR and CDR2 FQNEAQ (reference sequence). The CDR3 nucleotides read TGTGCCAGCAGCCTACTAGCGGGTAACAATGAGCAGTTCTTC. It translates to CASSLLAGNNEQFF.

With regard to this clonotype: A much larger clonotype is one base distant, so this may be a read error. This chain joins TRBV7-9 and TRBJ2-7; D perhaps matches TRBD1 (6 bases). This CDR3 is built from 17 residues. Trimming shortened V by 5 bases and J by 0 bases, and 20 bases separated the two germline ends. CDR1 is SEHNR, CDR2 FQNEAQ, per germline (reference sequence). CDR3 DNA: TGTGCCAGCAGCCCTAGACAGGACTCGAGAAACTCCTACGAGCAGTACTTC. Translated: CASSPRQDSRNSYEQYF.

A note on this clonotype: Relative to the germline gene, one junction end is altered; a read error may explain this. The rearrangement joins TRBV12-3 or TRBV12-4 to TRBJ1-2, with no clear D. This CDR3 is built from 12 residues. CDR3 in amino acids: CACSLADWGYTF. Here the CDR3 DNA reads TGTGCCTGCAGTTTAGCGGATTGGGGCTACACCTTC.

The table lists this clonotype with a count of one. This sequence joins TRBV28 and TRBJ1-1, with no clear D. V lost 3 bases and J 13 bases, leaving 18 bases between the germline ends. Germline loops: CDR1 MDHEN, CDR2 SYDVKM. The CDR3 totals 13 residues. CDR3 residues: CASSFMGGARVFF. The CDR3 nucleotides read TGTGCCAGCAGTTTTATGGGAGGCGCCCGAGTTTTCTTT.

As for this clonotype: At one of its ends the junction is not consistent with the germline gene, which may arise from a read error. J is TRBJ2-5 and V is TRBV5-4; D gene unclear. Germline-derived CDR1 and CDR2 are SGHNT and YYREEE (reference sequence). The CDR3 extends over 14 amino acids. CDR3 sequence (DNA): TGTGCGAGCAGCACTTCACTAACGCCCGAGACCCAGTACTTC. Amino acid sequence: CASSTSLTPETQYF. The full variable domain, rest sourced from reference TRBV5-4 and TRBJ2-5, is ETGVTQSPTHLIKTRGQQVTLRCSSQSGHNTVSWYQQALGQGPQFIFQYYREEENGRGNFPPRFSGLQFPNYSSELNVNALELDDSALYLCASSTSLTPETQYFGPGTRLLVL.

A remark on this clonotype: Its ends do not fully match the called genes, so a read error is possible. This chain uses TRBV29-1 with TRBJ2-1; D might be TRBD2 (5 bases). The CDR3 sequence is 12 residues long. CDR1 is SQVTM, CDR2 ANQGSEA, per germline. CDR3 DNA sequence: TGTAGCGTTAATAAGTCCTACAATAAGCAGTTCTTC. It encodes CSVNKSYNKQFF.

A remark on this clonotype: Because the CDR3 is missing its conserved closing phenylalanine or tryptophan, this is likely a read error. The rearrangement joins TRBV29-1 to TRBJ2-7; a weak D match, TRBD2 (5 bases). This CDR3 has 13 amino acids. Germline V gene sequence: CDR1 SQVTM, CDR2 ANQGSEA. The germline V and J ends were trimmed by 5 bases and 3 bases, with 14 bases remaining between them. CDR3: CSVRDPRVYEQYS. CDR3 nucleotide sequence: TGCAGCGTTAGAGACCCGAGGGTCTACGAGCAGTACTCC.

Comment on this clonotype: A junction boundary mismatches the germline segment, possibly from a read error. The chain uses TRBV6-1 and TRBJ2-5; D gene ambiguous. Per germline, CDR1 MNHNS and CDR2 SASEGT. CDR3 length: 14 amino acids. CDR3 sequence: CSSSCRTAQETQYF. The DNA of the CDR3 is TGTTCCAGCAGTTGTAGAACGGCCCAAGAGACCCAGTACTTC.

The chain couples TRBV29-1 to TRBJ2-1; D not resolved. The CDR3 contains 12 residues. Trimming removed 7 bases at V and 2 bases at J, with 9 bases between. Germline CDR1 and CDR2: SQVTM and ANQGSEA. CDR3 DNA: TGCAGCGCGGATGAGACCTACAATGAGCAGTTCTTC. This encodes CSADETYNEQFF.

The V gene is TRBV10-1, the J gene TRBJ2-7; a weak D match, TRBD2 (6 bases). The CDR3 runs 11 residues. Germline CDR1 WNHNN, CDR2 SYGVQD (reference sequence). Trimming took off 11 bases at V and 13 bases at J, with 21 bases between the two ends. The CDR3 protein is CACTGLKGEYF. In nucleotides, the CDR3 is TGCGCCTGCACCGGACTAAAAGGAGAATACTTC.

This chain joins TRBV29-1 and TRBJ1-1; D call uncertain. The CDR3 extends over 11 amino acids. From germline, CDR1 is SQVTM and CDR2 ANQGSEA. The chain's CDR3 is CNVRQEIEAFF. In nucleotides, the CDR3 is TGCAACGTGAGGCAGGAGATTGAAGCTTTCTTT.

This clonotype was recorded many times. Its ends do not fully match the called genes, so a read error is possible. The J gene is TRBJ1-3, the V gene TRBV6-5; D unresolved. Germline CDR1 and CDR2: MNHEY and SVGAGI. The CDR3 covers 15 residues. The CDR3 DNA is TGTGCCAGCAGTTACAGGTTTTCCTCTGGAAACACCACATATTTT. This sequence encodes CASSYRFSSGNTTYF.

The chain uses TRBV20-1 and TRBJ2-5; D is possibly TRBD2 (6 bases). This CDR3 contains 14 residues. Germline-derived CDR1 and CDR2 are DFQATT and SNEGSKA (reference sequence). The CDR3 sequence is CRAGLWGDVGTQYF. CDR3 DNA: TGCAGAGCCGGACTATGGGGCGATGTAGGGACCCAGTACTTC.

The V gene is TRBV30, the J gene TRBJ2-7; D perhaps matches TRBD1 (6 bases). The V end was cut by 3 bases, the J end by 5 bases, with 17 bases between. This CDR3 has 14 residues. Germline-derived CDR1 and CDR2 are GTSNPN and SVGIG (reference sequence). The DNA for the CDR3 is TGTGCCTGGAGGGCCGGGACAAGGGTGAACGAGCAGTACTTC. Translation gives CAWRAGTRVNEQYF. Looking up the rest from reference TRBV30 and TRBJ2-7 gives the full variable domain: SQTIHQWPATLVQPVGSPLSLECTVEGTSNPNLYWYRQAAGRGLQLLFYSVGIGQISSEVPQNLSASRPQDRQFILSSKKLLLSDSGFYLCAWRAGTRVNEQYFGPGTRLTVT.

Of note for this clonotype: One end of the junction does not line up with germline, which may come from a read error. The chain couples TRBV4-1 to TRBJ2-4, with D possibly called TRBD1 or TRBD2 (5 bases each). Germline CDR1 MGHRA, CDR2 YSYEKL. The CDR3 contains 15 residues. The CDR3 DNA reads TGCGCCAGCAGCCAGGGACCAAGAGTCAAAAACATTCAGTATTTC. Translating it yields CASSQGPRVKNIQYF.

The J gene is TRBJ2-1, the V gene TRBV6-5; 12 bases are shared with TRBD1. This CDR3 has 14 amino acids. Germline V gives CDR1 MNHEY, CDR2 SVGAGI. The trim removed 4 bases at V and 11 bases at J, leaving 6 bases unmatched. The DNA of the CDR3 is TGTGCCAGCAGTTCCGGGACAGGGGGCTACAAGCAGTTCTTC. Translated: CASSSGTGGYKQFF.

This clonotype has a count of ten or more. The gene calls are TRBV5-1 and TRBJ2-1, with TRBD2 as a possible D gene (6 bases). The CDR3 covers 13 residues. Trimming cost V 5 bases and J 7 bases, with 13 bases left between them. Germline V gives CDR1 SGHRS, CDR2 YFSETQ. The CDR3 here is CASSEEGMNEQFF. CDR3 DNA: TGCGCCAGCAGTGAGGAGGGGATGAATGAGCAGTTCTTC.

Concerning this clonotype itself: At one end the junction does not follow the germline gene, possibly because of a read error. The CDR3: CASSSVSEQFF. The CDR3 bases are TGTGCCAGCAGCTCGGTCAGTGAGCAGTTCTTT. J is TRBJ2-1 and V is TRBV5-4, with D uncertain. Germline loops: CDR1 SGHNT, CDR2 YYREEE (reference sequence). This CDR3 is built from 11 residues. The full variable domain, in which reference TRBV5-4 and TRBJ2-1 provide the parts outside the CDR3, is ETGVTQSPTHLIKTRGQQVTLRCSSQSGHNTVSWYQQALGQGPQFIFQYYREEENGRGNFPPRFSGLQFPNYSSELNVNALELDDSALYLCASSSVSEQFFGPGTRLTVL.

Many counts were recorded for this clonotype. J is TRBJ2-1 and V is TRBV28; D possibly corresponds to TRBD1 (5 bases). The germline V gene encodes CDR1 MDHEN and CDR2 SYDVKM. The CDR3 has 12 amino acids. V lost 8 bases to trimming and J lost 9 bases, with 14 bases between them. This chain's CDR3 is CASRPGLGEQFF. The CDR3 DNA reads TGTGCCAGCCGACCAGGGTTAGGTGAGCAGTTCTTC.

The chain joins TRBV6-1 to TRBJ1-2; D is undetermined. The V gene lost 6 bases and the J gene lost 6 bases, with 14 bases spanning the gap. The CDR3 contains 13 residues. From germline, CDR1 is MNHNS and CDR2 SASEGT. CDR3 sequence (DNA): TGTGCCAGCAGACTGGAGGCTATAGATGGCTACACCTTC. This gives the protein CASRLEAIDGYTF.

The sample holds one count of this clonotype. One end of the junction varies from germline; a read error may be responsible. CDR3 nucleotide sequence: TGTGCCAGCTGTTACCGGGACATACTCACAGATACGCAGTATTTT. Amino acids: CASCYRDILTDTQYF. J is TRBJ2-3 and V is TRBV6-5, with D tentatively TRBD1 (6 bases). Germline assignment: CDR1 MNHEY and CDR2 SVGAGI. The CDR3 runs 15 residues.

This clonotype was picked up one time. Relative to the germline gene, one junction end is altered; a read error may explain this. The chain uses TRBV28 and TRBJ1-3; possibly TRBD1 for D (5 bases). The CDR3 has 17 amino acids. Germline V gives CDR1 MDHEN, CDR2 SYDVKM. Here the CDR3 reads CAGSQEGLPSSGNTIYF. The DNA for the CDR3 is TGTGCCGGCAGCCAGGAGGGACTCCCGAGCTCTGGAAACACCATATATTTT. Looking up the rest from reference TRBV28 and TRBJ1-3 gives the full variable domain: DVKVTQSSRYLVKRTGEKVFLECVQDMDHENMFWYRQDPGLGLRLIYFSYDVKMKEKGDIPEGYSVSREKKERFSLILESASTNQTSMYLCAGSQEGLPSSGNTIYFGEGSWLTVV.

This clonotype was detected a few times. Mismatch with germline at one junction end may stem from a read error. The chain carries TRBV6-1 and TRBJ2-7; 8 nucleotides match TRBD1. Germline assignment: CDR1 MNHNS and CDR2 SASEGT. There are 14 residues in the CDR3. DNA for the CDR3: TGTGCCAACAGTGCCGGGACAGGAGTTTACGAGCAGTACTTC. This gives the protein CANSAGTGVYEQYF.

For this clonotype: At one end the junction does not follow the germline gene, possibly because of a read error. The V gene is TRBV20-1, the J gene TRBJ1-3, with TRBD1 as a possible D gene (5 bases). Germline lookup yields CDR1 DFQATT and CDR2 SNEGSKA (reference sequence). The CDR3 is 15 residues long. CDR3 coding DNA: TGCGGTGCTAACCAAGACGCTGGGGGGGGAAACACCATATATTTT. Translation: CGANQDAGGGNTIYF.

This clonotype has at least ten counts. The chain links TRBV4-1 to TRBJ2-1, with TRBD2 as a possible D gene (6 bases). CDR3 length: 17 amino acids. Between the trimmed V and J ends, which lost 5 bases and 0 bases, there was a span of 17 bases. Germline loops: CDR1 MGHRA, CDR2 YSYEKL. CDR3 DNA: TGCGCCAGCAGCTCCATTTGGGAGCGGGCCTCCTACAATGAGCAGTTCTTC. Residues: CASSSIWERASYNEQFF.

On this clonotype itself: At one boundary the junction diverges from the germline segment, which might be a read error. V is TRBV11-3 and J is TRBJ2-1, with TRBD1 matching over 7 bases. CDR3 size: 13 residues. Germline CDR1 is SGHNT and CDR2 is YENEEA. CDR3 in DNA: TGTGCTAGCAGCTTGGGACAGCTCAATGAGGAGTTCTTC. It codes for CASSLGQLNEEFF.

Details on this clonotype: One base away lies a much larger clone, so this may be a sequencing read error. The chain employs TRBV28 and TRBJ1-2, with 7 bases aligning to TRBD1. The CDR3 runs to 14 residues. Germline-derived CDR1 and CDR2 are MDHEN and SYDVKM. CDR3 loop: CARSLRDRSYGYTF. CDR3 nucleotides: TGTGCCAGAAGTTTAAGGGACAGATCCTATGGCTACACCTTC.